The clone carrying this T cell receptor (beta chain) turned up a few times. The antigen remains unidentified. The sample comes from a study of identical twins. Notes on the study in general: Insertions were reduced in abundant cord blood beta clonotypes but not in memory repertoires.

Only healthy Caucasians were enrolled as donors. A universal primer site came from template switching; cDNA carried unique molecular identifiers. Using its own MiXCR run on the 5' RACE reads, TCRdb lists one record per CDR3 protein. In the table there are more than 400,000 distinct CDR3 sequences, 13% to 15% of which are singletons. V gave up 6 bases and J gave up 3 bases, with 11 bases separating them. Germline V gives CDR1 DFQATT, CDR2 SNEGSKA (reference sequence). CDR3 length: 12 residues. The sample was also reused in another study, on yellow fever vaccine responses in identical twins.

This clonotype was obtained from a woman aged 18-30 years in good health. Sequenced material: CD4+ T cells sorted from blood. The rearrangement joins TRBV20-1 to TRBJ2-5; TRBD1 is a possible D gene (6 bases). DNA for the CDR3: TGCAGTGCAAGGGGGAAGGAAGAGACCCAGTACTTC. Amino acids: CSARGKEETQYF.